This TCR beta chain was identified during a study of early stage breast cancer tumors. Each sample had two DNA replicates, approximately 0.52 ug blood or roughly 1.5 ug tissue. Repertoires were generated with immunoSEQ multiplex PCR, while TCRdb's copy carries only in-frame clones and drops some. Of some 47,000 clones listed, about 80% are singletons. The CDR3 length is 14 residues. Germline V gene data show CDR1 as LNHDA and CDR2 as SQIVND (reference sequence). V was pared by 5 bases and J by 2 bases, with 12 bases between. Sequencing used blood. The genes are TRBV19 and TRBJ1-2; a weak D match, TRBD1 (6 bases). The receptor's source is a person between 50 and 60 years old with breast cancer. CDR3 coding DNA: TGTGCCAGTAGTTCCTTGACAGGAAACTATGGCTACACCTTC. Protein sequence: CASSSLTGNYGYTF.